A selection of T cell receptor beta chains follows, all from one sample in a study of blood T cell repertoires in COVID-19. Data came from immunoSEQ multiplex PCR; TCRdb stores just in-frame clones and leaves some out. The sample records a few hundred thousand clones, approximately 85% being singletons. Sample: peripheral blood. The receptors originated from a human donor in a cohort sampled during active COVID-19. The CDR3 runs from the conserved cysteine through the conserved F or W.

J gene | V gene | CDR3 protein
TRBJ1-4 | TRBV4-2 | CASSQGAIEKLFF
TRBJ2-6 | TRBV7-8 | CASSLASYGANVLTF
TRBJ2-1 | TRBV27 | CASSDYTGFYQFF
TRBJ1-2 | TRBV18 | CASSPLEEGGDGYTF
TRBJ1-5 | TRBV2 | CASTGQGGNQPQHF
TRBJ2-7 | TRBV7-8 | CASSPGHYEQYF
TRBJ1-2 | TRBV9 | CASSVEPYETASGSGYTF
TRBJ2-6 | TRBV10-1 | CASRTDRVNPFGANVLTF
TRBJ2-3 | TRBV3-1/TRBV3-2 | CASSQSASGGLTDTQYF
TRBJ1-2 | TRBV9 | CASSEGQPRYYGYTF
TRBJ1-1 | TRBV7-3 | CASSPQTGMNTEAFF
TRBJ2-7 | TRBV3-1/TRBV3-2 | CASSFRDRQQYF
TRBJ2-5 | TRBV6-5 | CASSYYEGSETQYF
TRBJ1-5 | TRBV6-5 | CASSYSGSNQPQHF
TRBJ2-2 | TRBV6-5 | CASRPRRTGELFF
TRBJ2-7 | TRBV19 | CASSTPDREVYEQYF
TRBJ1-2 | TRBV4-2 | CASSQERGGNYGYTF
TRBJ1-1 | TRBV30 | CAWTAGANTEAFF
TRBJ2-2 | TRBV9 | CASNDPPGGSGELFF
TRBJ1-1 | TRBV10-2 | CASGGTANTEAFF
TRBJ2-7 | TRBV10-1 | CASSDRYEQYF
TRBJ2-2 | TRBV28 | CASSFFGQPNTGELFF
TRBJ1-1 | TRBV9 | CASSVGRAGDSEAFF
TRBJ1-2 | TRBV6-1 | CASSDRGGSGYYGYTF
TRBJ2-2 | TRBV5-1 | CASSLSRTIDTGELFF
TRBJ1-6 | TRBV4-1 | CASNHRPTGGDSPLHF
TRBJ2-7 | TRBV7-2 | CASSLTWHEQYF
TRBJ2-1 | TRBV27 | CASSLPRDYSYNEQFF
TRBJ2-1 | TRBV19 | CASSIEGTTYNEQFF
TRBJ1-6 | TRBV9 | CASSGRDRGRSLHF
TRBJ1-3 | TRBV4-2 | CASSQEVARSGNTIYF
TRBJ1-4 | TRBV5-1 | CASSLRGQGGEKLFF
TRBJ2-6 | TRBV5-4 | CASSLTQRAFSGANVLTF
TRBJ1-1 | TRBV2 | CAPSLGPGTEAFF
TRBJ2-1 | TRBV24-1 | CATSLPSGTSGTNDEQFF
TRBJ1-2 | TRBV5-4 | CASSPTANYGYTF
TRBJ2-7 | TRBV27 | CASSGVTYEQYF
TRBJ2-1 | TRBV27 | CASSSPGTGYGNEQFF
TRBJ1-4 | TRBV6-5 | CASSRGRKLFF
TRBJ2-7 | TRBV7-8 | CASSFTGKRGYEQYF
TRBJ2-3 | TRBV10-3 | CAISGSHGSSGGTTDTQYF
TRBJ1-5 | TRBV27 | CASRLTGGRNQPQHF
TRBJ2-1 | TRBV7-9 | CASSQGLAGGLKYNEQFF
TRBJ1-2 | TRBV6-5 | CASSAKTGRNYGYTF
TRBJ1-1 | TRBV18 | CASSPGNTEAFF
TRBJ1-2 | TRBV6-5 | CASSSQGYGYTF
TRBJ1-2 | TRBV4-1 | CASSQVLRLGKTGSMGNYGYTF
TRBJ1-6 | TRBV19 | CASNEVGGFPLHF
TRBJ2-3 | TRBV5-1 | CASSLEAPDTQYF
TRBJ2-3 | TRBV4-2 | CASSQDRVSGGAAGYF
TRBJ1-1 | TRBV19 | CASRIRTGTAEAFF
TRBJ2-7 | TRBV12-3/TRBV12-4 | CASRSDRVYEQYF
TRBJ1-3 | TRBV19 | CASSRVTGGSGNTIYF
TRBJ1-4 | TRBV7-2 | CASSLGRGGYGKLFF